This TCR beta chain is drawn from a study of OX40 agonist ivuxolimab in advanced cancers. Study at large: The treatment was a fully human IgG2 OX40 agonist, ivuxolimab.

Whole-study findings and limits: Some nonresponders also had low normalized T-cell clonal expansion.

This table comes from immunoSEQ multiplex PCR, and its TCRdb copy is limited to in-frame clones, with some not included. This sample carries tens of thousands of clones, roughly four fifths of them seen once, and the ten largest clones take around 20%. A word on this clone: What it binds is unknown.

The source of this sequence is an adult with an advanced solid tumor such as melanoma, head and neck, liver or kidney cancer. The sample here was CD4+ or CD8+ T cells sorted from blood, taken in a trial of the OX40 agonist ivuxolimab.

In nucleotides, the CDR3 is TGTGCCTGGAGTGAGGAACAGGGGCTGAGTGAAAAACTGTTTTTT. This sequence encodes CAWSEEQGLSEKLFF. The V and J genes are TRBV30 and TRBJ1-4; 7 bases map to TRBD1. Trimming took 1 base from V and 7 from J; bases not matched to a gene: 9. Germline loops: CDR1 GTSNPN, CDR2 SVGIG (reference sequence). The CDR3 extends over 15 amino acids. Filled out from reference TRBV30 and TRBJ1-4, the complete variable domain reads SQTIHQWPATLVQPVGSPLSLECTVEGTSNPNLYWYRQAAGRGLQLLFYSVGIGQISSEVPQNLSASRPQDRQFILSSKKLLLSDSGFYLCAWSEEQGLSEKLFFGSGTQLSVL.